These 22 T cell receptor beta chains originate from one sample sequenced in a study of cytomegalovirus exposure and HLA in healthy donors. The study ran its PCR with 60 Vbeta and 13 Jbeta primers. Profiling relied on immunoSEQ multiplex PCR, and the TCRdb table lists in-frame clones only, not all of them. The sample lists 140,000 or so clones; roughly 80% were seen once. Sequencing used PBMCs. These receptors were obtained from a woman aged 40-49 years in good health and CMV-seropositive.

As to this clone: Compared with germline, one end of the junction differs, possibly owing to a read error. The chain uses TRBV7-9 and TRBJ2-2; TRBD1 is a possible D gene (6 bases). Germline CDR1 SEHNR, CDR2 FQNEAQ (reference sequence). The CDR3 consists of 12 residues. CDR3 region: CSSSQWDRELFF. CDR3 nucleotides: TGTTCCAGCAGCCAATGGGACAGGGAGCTGTTTTTT.

The V call is TRBV5-6, the J call TRBJ1-6, with 7 bases matching TRBD1. This CDR3 spans 15 amino acids. After removal of 2 bases from V and 8 bases from J, the junction contained 7 bases not matched to a gene. Germline CDR1 reads SGHDT; CDR2 reads YYEEEE. CDR3 protein: CASSFGTADYSPLHF. In DNA, the CDR3 is TGTGCCAGCAGCTTTGGGACAGCCGATTATTCACCCCTCCACTTT.

V usage is TRBV7-3 and J usage is TRBJ2-2; 9 positions match TRBD1. CDR1 SGHTA and CDR2 FQGTGA come from the germline V gene. This CDR3 contains 15 residues. V lost 1 base to trimming and J lost 6 bases; unmatched junction nucleotides: 3. CDR3: CASSLKGQGAGELFF. The DNA for the CDR3 is TGTGCCAGCAGCTTAAAGGGACAGGGAGCCGGGGAGCTGTTTTTT.

V and J are TRBV28 and TRBJ1-4, with TRBD1 identical over 7 bases. Germline V gene lookup returns CDR1 MDHEN and CDR2 SYDVKM. There are 16 residues in the CDR3. The trim removed 2 bases at V and 7 bases at J, leaving 10 bases unmatched. This chain's CDR3 is CASSLLTGAWGEKLFF. The CDR3 DNA is TGTGCCAGCAGTTTACTCACAGGGGCGTGGGGTGAAAAACTGTTTTTT.

The chain has TRBV20-1 and TRBJ2-7, with D perhaps TRBD1 (5 bases). The length of the CDR3 is 11 residues. CDR1 is DFQATT and CDR2 is SNEGSKA in the germline V gene (reference sequence). V was trimmed by 6 bases and J by 0 bases, leaving 6 bases between them. The DNA of the CDR3 is TGCAGTGCAGGACACTCCTACGAGCAGTACTTC. It encodes CSAGHSYEQYF.

The V gene is TRBV30, the J gene TRBJ2-7; D is perhaps TRBD1 (5 bases). The V gene's germline CDR1 is GTSNPN and CDR2 SVGIG (reference sequence). The length of the CDR3 is 15 residues. V was clipped by 1 base and J by 4 bases, with 17 bases between them. DNA of the CDR3: TGTGCCTGGAGTGAAGAAGGCAGGGTAAGGTACGAGCAGTACTTC. Amino acid sequence: CAWSEEGRVRYEQYF.

This chain links TRBV19 with TRBJ2-3; 8 bases fit TRBD1. Germline values: CDR1 LNHDA, CDR2 SQIVND (reference sequence). This CDR3 has 15 residues. The trim removed 6 bases at V and 1 base at J, leaving 6 bases unmatched. The CDR3 is CASRKPGQGTDTQYF. For the CDR3, the DNA is TGTGCCAGTAGAAAACCGGGACAGGGCACAGATACGCAGTATTTT. Based on the CDR3 plus reference TRBV19 and TRBJ2-3, the full variable domain is DGGITQSPKYLFRKEGQNVTLSCEQNLNHDAMYWYRQDPGQGLRLIYYSQIVNDFQKGDIAEGYSVSREKKESFPLTVTSAQKNPTAFYLCASRKPGQGTDTQYFGPGTRLTVL.

The chain recombines TRBV2 with TRBJ2-7; TRBD1 aligns across 7 bases. CDR3 size: 14 residues. Germline V gives CDR1 SNHLY, CDR2 FYNNEI. J was trimmed by 2 bases and V by 6 bases; bases with no gene match: 7. For the CDR3, the DNA is TGTGCCAGCAGCTGGACAGGCCCAGCCTACGAGCAGTACTTC. This encodes CASSWTGPAYEQYF.

CDR3 sequence reads: CASSRDWGQTQYF. DNA of the CDR3: TGTGCCAGCAGCAGGGATTGGGGGCAGACCCAGTACTTC. This chain connects TRBV27 to TRBJ2-5; TRBD1 might be the D (6 bases). The length of the CDR3 is 13 residues. The germline gives CDR1 MNHEY, CDR2 SMNVEV (reference sequence). With 6 bases removed from V and 6 bases from J, the gap between germline ends came to 14 bases.

V gene TRBV28 combines with J gene TRBJ2-7; a possible D gene is TRBD1 (6 bases). CDR3 length: 14 residues. Germline loops: CDR1 MDHEN, CDR2 SYDVKM. Deletions cut 5 bases from V and 5 bases from J, with 16 bases between. CDR3 bases: TGTGCCAGCAGTCCCCGGGACACTCGGGACGAGCAGTACTTC. Amino acid sequence: CASSPRDTRDEQYF.

The DNA of the CDR3 is TGTGCCATCAGTGATTCCAACTACGAGCAGTACTTC. Translated, it gives CAISDSNYEQYF. The chain carries TRBV10-3 and TRBJ2-5; D not certain. The J call is doubtful: the DNA matches TRBJ2-7 better. CDR1 is ENHRY, CDR2 SYGVKD, per germline. The CDR3 sequence is 12 residues long.

The chain combines TRBV9 with TRBJ1-5; maybe TRBD1 (6 bases). The CDR3 runs 15 residues. Trimming left V 0 bases short and J 5 bases short, with 12 bases between. Germline V gives CDR1 SGDLS, CDR2 YYNGEE. CDR3 nucleotides: TGTGCCAGCAGCGTAGGCCAGGGGATTGATCAGCCCCAGCATTTT. Amino acid sequence: CASSVGQGIDQPQHF.

The chain couples TRBV11-1 to TRBJ2-1; D may be TRBD2 (6 bases). Germline-derived CDR1 and CDR2 are SGHAT and FQDESV (reference sequence). Trimming took 5 bases from V and 4 from J, leaving 15 bases between them. The CDR3 has 15 amino acids. The CDR3 DNA sequence: TGTGCCAGCAGCCGGGGGAGGAGCGCTTACAATGAGCAGTTCTTC. This sequence encodes CASSRGRSAYNEQFF.

This clone was found a few times. The V and J genes are TRBV5-1 and TRBJ2-1; 13 nucleotides line up with TRBD2. V shed 0 bases, J shed 3 bases, and the junction held 6 bases outside the gene matches. The CDR3 contains 18 residues. Germline V gene data show CDR1 as SGHRS and CDR2 as YFSETQ. CDR3 sequence: CASSLVGTSGVGYNEQFF. CDR3 coding DNA: TGCGCCAGCAGCTTGGTTGGGACTAGCGGGGTGGGCTACAATGAGCAGTTCTTC.

This clone was found a few times. V gene TRBV5-1 combines with J gene TRBJ1-6, with 8 bases that match TRBD1. Per the germline V gene, CDR1 is SGHRS and CDR2 is YFSETQ. The CDR3 covers 15 residues. V lost 5 bases and J lost 10; bases outside the gene matches: 11. Here the CDR3 DNA reads TGCGCCAGCAGGACGTCGGGACAGGCCTCCTCACCCCTCCACTTT. This gives the protein CASRTSGQASSPLHF.

The chain is built from TRBV11-2 and TRBJ2-7, with 10 bases matching TRBD1. The CDR3 consists of 14 residues. After removal of 5 bases from V and 5 bases from J, the junction contained 6 bases not matched to a gene. Germline V gives CDR1 SGHAT, CDR2 FQNNGV. Written as DNA, the CDR3 is TGTGCCAGCAGCCAACCGGGACAGGGGAACGAGCAGTACTTC. Translated, it gives CASSQPGQGNEQYF. Based on the CDR3 plus reference TRBV11-2 and TRBJ2-7, the full variable domain is EAGVAQSPRYKIIEKRQSVAFWCNPISGHATLYWYQQILGQGPKLLIQFQNNGVVDDSQLPKDRFSAERLKGVDSTLKIQPAKLEDSAVYLCASSQPGQGNEQYFGPGTRLTVT.

The chain uses TRBV6-6 and TRBJ2-2; 7 bases map to TRBD2. After removal of 10 bases from V and 4 bases from J, the junction contained 6 bases not matched to a gene. The CDR3 has 13 residues. The germline V gene has CDR1 MNHNY and CDR2 SVGAGI (reference sequence). DNA of the CDR3: TGTGCCATAGCGGGCCTGGTCACCGGGGAGCTGTTTTTT. Residues: CAIAGLVTGELFF.

The genes are TRBV5-4 and TRBJ2-3, with TRBD2 matching 8 bases. V shed 2 bases, J shed 5 bases, and the junction held 7 bases outside the gene matches. Germline CDR1 SGHNT, CDR2 YYREEE (reference sequence). This CDR3 comprises 15 residues. As DNA, the CDR3 is TGTGCCAGCAGCTTAGTAGGACTAGCCGTAGATACGCAGTATTTT. Protein product: CASSLVGLAVDTQYF.

This sequence joins TRBV6-6 and TRBJ2-1, with 8 bases matching TRBD2. V shed 2 bases, J shed 4 bases, and the junction held 4 bases outside the gene matches. Germline V gene lookup returns CDR1 MNHNY and CDR2 SVGAGI (reference sequence). This CDR3 comprises 15 residues. DNA of the CDR3: TGTGCCAGCAGTTACGTAGCGGGAATATACAATGAGCAGTTCTTC. Protein: CASSYVAGIYNEQFF.

About this clone itself: Compared with germline, one end of the junction differs, possibly owing to a read error. The chain recombines TRBV7-7 with TRBJ2-5; no clear D gene. Germline V gives CDR1 SSHAT, CDR2 FNYEAQ (reference sequence). The CDR3 contains 13 residues. Written as DNA, the CDR3 is TGTGCTAGCAGCTTATACAGCCAAGAGACCCAGTACTTC. Residues: CASSLYSQETQYF.

This clone was observed a single time. The CDR3 sequence: CASSPLTGQSSGNTIYF. CDR3 DNA: TGTGCCAGCTCACCACTTACGGGACAAAGCTCTGGAAACACCATATATTTT. The chain has TRBV18 and TRBJ1-3; a weak D match, TRBD1 (6 bases). The CDR3 totals 17 residues. Per germline, CDR1 KGHSH and CDR2 LQKENI. Trimming shortened V by 1 base and J by 0 bases, and 13 bases separated the two germline ends.

In this sample, this clone turned up a few times. The V gene is TRBV6-1, the J gene TRBJ2-7; TRBD2 might be the D (6 bases). Germline-derived CDR1 and CDR2 are MNHNS and SASEGT. CDR3 size: 14 residues. Deletions cut 6 bases from V and 3 bases from J, with 15 bases between. CDR3 DNA sequence: TGTGCCAGCAGGTTAAGACTAGAAGGCTACGAGCAGTACTTC. Translated: CASRLRLEGYEQYF.